The clone carrying this TCR beta chain was found a few times. As yet, its antigen is unknown. The sample comes from a study of blood T cells in healthy people across ages. Study observations and caveats: Older age coincided with a roughly linear decline in TCR beta diversity per million T cells.

Next came a second PCR, run for about 7 to 12 cycles, which used a sample-barcoded 5' primer along with a J-beta primer mix. Individual samples furnished no less than 3 million CDR3-containing paired-end reads apiece. MiXCR was run by TCRdb on the 5' RACE reads, yielding one entry per CDR3 protein. This sample has hundreds of thousands of distinct CDR3 sequences, with over 40% found just once. Investigators took approximately 9.4 milliliters of peripheral blood from every donor. This CDR3 is built from 16 residues. The V end was cut by 1 base, the J end by 0 bases, with 9 bases between. CDR1 and CDR2 (germline): SGHTA, FQGNSA.

What was sequenced was blood. The chain joins TRBV7-2 to TRBJ2-2, with D uncertain. This sequence originates from a man at least 80 years old in good health. This chain's CDR3 is CASSLGVVANTGELFF. For the CDR3, the DNA is TGTGCCAGCAGCTTAGGGGTAGTCGCGAACACCGGGGAGCTGTTTTTT.